This T cell receptor beta chain was observed in a study of T cell repertoires and Cas9 in healthy adults. TCRdb's table, derived via immunoSEQ multiplex PCR, lists solely in-frame clones and lacks some. The sample lists about 20,000 clones, 91% occurring once. The CDR3 is 14 amino acids. The ends lost 6 bases at V and 9 bases at J; junction bases unmatched: 6. Germline CDR1 LNHDA, CDR2 SQIVND (reference sequence). The origin of this receptor is a human donor in good health. Sequencing was performed on CD4+ effector T cells (CD127+, CD25-, CD137-, CD154-) from PBMCs; culture status not recorded. This chain connects TRBV19 to TRBJ2-1; 12 bases fit TRBD2. In DNA form, the CDR3 reads TGTGCCAGTAGCTGGACTAGCGGGACCTCTGAGCAGTTCTTC. Translation: CASSWTSGTSEQFF. The full variable domain, in which reference TRBV19 and TRBJ2-1 provide the parts outside the CDR3, is DGGITQSPKYLFRKEGQNVTLSCEQNLNHDAMYWYRQDPGQGLRLIYYSQIVNDFQKGDIAEGYSVSREKKESFPLTVTSAQKNPTAFYLCASSWTSGTSEQFFGPGTRLTVL.